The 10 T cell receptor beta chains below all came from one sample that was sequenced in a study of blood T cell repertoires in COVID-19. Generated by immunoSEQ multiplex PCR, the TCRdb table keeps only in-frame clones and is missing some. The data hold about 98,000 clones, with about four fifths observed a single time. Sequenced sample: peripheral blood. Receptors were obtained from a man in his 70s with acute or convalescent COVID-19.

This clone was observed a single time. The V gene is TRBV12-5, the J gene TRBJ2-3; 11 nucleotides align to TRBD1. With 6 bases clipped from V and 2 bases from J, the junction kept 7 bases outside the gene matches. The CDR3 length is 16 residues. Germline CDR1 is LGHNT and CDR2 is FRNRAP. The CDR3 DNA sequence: TGTGCTAGTGGCACCGGGACAGGGGGATTCACAGATACGCAGTATTTT. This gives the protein CASGTGTGGFTDTQYF.

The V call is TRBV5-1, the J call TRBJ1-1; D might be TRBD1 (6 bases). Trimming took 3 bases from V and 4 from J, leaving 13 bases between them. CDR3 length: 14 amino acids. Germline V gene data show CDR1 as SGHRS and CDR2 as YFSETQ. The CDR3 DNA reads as TGCGCCAGCAGCTCAGGGGATTTGGGCACTGAAGCTTTCTTT. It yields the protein CASSSGDLGTEAFF.

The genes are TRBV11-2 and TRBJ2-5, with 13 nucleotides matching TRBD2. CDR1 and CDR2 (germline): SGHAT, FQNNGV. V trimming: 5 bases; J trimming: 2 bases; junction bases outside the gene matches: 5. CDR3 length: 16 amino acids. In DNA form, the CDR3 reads TGTGCCAGCAGCCCAGGGACTAGCGGGATTCAAGAGACCCAGTACTTC. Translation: CASSPGTSGIQETQYF.

This chain's CDR3 is CASSYSGDRDHEQYF. CDR3 bases: TGTGCCAGCAGTTACTCGGGGGACAGGGACCACGAGCAGTACTTC. The chain links TRBV6-5 to TRBJ2-7; 9 positions agree with TRBD1. V lost 0 bases to trimming and J lost 5 bases; unmatched junction nucleotides: 5. CDR1 is MNHEY, CDR2 SVGAGI, per germline. The CDR3 covers 15 residues.

The CDR3 spells CASSYRGRLGNEQFF. CDR3 coding DNA: TGTGCCAGCAGTTACAGGGGGCGCTTGGGCAATGAGCAGTTCTTC. The chain combines TRBV6-2 or TRBV6-3 with TRBJ2-1; TRBD1 aligns across 7 bases. V was clipped by 2 bases and J by 6 bases; unmatched bases: 7. Germline V gives CDR1 MNHEY, CDR2 SVGEGT. CDR3 length: 15 amino acids.

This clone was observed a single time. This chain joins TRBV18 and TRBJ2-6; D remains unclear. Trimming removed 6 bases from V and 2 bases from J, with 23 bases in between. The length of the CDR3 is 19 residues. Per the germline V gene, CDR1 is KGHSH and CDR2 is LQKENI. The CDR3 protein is CASSLYYDSKAAGANVLTF. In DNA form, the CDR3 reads TGTGCCAGCTCCCTTTATTACGATTCGAAGGCGGCTGGGGCCAACGTCCTGACTTTC. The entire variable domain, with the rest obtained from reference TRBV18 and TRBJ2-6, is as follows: NAGVMQNPRHLVRRRGQEARLRCSPMKGHSHVYWYRQLPEEGLKFMVYLQKENIIDESGMPKERFSAEFPKEGPSILRIQQVVRGDSAAYFCASSLYYDSKAAGANVLTFGAGSRLTVL.

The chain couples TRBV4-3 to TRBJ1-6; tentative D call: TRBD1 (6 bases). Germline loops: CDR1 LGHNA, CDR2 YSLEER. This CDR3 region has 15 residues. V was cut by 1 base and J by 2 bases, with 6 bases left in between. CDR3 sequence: CASSQGTAYNSPLHF. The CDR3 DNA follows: TGCGCCAGCAGCCAAGGGACAGCCTATAATTCACCCCTCCACTTT.

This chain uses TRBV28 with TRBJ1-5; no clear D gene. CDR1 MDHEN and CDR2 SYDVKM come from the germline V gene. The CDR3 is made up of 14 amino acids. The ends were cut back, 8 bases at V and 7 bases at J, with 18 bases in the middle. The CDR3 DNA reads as TGTGCCAGCGAGAAGTGGGGAGGCGGGCAGCCCCAGCATTTT. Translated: CASEKWGGGQPQHF.

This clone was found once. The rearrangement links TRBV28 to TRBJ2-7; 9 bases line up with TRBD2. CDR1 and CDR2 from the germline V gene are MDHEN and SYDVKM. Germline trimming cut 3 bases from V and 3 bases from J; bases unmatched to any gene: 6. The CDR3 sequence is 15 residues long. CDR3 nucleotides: TGTGCCAGCAGTTTTAATAGCGGGAGAAGCTACGAGCAGTACTTC. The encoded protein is CASSFNSGRSYEQYF.

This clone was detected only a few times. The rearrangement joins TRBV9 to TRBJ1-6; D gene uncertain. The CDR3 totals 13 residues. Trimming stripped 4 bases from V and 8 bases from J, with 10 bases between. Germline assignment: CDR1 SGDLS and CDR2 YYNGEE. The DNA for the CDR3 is TGTGCCAGCAGCCTCCGGGTGGATTCACCCCTCCACTTT. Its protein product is CASSLRVDSPLHF.